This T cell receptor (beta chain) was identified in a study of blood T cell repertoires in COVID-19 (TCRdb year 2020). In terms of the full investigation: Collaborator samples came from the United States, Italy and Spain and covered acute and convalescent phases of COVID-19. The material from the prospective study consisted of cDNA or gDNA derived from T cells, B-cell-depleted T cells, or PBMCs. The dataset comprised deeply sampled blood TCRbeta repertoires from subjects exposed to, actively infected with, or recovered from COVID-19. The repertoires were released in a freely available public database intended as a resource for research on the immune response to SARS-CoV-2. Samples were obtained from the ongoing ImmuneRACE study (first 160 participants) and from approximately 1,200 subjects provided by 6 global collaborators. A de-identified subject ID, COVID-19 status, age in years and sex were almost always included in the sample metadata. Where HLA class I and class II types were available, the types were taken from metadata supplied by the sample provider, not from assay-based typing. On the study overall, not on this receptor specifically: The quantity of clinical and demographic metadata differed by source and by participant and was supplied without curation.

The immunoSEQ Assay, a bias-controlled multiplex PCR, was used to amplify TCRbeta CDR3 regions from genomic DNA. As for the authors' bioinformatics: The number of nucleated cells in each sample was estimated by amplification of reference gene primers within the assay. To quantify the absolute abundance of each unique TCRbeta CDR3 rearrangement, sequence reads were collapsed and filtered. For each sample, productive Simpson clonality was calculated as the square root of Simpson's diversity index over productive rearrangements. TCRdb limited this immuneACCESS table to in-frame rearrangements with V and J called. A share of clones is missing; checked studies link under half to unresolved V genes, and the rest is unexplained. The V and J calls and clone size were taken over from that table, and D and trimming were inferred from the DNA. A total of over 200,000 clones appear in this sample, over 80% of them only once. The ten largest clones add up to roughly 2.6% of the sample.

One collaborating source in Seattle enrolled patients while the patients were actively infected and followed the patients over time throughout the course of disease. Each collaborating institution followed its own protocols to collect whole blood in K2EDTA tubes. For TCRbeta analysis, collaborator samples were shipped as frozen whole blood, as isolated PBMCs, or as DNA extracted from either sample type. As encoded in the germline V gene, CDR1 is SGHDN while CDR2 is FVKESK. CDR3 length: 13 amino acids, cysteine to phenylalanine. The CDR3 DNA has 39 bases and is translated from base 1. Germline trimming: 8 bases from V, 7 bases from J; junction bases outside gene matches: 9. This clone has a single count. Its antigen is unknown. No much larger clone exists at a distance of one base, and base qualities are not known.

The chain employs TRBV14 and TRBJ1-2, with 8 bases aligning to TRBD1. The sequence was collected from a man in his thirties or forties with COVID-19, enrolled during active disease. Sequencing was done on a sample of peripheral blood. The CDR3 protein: CASGLNDRGGYTF. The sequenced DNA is TGTGCCAGCGGATTAAACGACAGGGGTGGCTACACCTTC.